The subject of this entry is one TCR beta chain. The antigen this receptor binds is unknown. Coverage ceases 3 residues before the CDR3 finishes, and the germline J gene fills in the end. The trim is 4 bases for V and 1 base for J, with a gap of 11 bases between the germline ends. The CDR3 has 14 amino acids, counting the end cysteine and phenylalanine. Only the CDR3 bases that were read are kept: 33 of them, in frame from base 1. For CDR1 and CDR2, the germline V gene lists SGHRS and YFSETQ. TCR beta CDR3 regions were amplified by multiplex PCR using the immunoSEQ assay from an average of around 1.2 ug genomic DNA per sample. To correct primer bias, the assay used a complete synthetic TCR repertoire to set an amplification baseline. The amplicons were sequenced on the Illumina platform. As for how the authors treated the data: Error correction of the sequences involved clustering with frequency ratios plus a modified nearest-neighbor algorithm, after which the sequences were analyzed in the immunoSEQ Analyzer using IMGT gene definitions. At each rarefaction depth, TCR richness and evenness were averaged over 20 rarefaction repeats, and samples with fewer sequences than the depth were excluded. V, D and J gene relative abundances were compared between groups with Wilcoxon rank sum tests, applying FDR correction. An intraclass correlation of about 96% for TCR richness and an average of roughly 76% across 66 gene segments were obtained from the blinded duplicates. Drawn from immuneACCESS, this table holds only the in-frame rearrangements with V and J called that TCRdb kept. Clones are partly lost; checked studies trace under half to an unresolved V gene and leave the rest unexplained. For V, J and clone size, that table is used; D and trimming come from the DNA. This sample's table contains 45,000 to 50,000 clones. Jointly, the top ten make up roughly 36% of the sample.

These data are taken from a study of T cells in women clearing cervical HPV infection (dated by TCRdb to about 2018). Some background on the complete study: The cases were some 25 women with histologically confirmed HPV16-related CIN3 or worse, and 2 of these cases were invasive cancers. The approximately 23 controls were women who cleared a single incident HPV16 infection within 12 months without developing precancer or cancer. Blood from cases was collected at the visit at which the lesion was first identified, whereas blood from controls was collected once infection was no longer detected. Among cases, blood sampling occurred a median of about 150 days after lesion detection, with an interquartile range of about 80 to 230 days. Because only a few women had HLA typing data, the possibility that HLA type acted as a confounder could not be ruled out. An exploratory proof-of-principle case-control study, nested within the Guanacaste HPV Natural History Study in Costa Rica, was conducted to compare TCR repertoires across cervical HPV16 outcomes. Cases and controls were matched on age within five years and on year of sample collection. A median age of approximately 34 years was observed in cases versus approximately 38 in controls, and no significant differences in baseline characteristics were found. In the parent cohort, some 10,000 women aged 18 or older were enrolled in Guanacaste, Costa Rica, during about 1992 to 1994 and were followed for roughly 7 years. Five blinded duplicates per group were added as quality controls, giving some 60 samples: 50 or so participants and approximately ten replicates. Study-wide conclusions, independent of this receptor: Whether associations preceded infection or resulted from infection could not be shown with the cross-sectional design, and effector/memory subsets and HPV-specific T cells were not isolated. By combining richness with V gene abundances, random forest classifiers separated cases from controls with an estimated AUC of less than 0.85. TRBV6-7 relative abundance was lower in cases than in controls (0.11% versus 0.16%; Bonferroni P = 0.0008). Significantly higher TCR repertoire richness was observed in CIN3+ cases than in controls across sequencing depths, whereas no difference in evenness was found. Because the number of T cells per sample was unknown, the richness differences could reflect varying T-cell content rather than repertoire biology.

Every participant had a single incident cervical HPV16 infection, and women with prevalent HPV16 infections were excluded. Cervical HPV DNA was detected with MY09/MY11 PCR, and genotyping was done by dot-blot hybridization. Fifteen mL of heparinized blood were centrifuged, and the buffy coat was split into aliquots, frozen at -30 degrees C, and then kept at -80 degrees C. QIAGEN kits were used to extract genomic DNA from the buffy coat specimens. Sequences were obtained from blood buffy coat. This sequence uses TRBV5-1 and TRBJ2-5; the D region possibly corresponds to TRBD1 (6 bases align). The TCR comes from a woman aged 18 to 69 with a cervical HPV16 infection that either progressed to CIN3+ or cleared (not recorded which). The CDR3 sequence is CASSQRTVQETQYF. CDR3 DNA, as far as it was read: TGCGCCAGCAGCCAGAGGACAGTCCAAGAGACC.